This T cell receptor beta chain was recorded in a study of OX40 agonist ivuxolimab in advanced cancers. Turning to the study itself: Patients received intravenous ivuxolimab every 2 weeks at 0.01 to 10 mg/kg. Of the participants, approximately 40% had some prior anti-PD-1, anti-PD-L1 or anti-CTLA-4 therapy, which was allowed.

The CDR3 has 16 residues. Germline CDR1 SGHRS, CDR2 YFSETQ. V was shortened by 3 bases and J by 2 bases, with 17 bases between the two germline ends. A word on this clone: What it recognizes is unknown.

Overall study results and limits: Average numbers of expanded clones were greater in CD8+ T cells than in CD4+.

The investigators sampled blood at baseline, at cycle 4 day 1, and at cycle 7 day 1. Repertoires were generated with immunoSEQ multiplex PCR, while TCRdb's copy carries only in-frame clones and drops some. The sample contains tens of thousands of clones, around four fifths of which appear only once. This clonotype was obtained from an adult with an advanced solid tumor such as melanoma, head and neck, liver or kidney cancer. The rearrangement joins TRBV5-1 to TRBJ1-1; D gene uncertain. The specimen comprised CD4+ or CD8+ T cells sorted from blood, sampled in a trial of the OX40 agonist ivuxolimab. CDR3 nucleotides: TGCGCCAGCAGCTCCTTGACCGTAACGGGTAACACTGAAGCTTTCTTT. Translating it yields CASSSLTVTGNTEAFF.